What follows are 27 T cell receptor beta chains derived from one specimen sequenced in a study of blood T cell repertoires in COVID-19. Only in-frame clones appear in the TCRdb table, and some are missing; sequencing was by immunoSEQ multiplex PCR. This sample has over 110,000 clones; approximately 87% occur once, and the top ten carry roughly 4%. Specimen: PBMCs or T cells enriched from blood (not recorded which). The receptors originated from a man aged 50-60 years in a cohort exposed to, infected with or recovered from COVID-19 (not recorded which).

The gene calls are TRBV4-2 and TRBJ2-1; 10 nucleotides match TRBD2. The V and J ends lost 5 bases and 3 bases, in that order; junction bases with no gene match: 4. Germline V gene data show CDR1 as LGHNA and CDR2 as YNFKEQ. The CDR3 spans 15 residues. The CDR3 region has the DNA TGTGCCAGCAGCATTCTAGCGGGGGACTACAATGAGCAGTTCTTC. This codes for CASSILAGDYNEQFF.

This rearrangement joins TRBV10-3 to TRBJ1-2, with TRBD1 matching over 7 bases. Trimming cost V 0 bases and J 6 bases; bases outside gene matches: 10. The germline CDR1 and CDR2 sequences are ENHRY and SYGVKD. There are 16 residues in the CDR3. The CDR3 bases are TGTGCCATCAGTGAGTCGAGATTGGGGACAGAGAATGGCTACACCTTC. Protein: CAISESRLGTENGYTF.

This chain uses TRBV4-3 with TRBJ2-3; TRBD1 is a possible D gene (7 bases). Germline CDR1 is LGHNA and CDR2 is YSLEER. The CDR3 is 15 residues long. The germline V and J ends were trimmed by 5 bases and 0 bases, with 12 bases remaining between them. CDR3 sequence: CASSAGQTSTDTQYF. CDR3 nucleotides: TGCGCCAGCAGCGCGGGACAGACTAGCACAGATACGCAGTATTTT.

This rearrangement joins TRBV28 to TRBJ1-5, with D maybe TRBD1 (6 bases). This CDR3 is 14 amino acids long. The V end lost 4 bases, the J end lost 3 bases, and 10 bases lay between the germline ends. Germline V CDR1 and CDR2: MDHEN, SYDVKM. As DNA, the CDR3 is TGTGCCAGCAGTTACGACAGGCCCAATCAGCCCCAGCATTTT. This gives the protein CASSYDRPNQPQHF. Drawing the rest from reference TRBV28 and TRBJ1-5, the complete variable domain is DVKVTQSSRYLVKRTGEKVFLECVQDMDHENMFWYRQDPGLGLRLIYFSYDVKMKEKGDIPEGYSVSREKKERFSLILESASTNQTSMYLCASSYDRPNQPQHFGDGTRLSIL.

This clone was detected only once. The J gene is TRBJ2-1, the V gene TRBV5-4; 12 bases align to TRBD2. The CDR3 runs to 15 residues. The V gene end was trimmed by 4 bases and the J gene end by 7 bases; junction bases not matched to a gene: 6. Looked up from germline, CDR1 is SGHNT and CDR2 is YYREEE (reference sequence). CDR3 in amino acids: CASSIRLAGENEQFF. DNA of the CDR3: TGTGCCAGCAGCATTCGACTAGCGGGAGAAAATGAGCAGTTCTTC.

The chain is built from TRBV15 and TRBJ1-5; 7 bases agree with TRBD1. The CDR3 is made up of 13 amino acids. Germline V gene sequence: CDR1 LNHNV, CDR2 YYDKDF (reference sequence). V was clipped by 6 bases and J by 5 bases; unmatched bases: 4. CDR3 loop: CATRTGTDQPQHF. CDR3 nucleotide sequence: TGTGCCACCAGGACAGGGACTGATCAGCCCCAGCATTTT.

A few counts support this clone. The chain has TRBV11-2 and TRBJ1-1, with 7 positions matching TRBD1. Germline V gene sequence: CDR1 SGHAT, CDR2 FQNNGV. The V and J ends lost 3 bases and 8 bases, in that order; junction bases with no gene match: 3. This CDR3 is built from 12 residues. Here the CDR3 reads CASSLNRGEAFF. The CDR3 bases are TGTGCCAGCAGCTTGAACAGGGGCGAAGCTTTCTTT.

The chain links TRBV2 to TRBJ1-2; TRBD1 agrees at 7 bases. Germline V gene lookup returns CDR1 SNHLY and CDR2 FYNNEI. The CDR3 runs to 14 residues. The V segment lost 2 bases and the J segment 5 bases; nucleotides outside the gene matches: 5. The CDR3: CASSESTGYYGYTF. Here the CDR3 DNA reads TGTGCCAGCAGTGAATCGACAGGGTATTATGGCTACACCTTC.

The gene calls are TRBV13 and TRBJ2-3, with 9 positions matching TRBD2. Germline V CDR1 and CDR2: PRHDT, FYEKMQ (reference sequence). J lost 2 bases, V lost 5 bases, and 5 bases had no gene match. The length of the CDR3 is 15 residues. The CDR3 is CASSRLAGNTDTQYF. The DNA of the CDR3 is TGTGCCAGCAGCCGGCTAGCGGGGAACACAGATACGCAGTATTTT.

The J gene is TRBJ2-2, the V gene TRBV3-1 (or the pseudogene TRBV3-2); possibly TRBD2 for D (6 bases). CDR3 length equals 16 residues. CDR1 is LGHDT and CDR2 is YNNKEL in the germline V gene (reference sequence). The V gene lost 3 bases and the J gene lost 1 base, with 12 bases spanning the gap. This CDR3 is CASSHQTRMNTGELFF. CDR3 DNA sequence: TGTGCCAGCAGCCACCAGACTAGAATGAACACCGGGGAGCTGTTTTTT.

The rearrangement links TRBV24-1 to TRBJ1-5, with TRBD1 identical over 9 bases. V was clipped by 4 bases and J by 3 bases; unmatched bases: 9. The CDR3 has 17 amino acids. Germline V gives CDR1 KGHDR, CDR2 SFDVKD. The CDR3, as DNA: TGTGCCACCAGTGACCCAGGGACAGGGATTAACAATCAGCCCCAGCATTTT. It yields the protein CATSDPGTGINNQPQHF.

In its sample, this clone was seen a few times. In nucleotides, the CDR3 is TGTGCCAGCAGCGTAGACGGTTACACAGATACGCAGTATTTT. Translating gives CASSVDGYTDTQYF. The chain is built from TRBV9 and TRBJ2-3; D remains unclear. V was shortened by 0 bases and J by 2 bases, with 7 bases between the two germline ends. The CDR3 is 14 residues long. Germline V gives CDR1 SGDLS, CDR2 YYNGEE. Variable domain in full (rest from reference TRBV9 and TRBJ2-3): DSGVTQTPKHLITATGQRVTLRCSPRSGDLSVYWYQQSLDQGLQFLIQYYNGEERAKGNILERFSAQQFPDLHSELNLSSLELGDSALYFCASSVDGYTDTQYFGPGTRLTVL.

CDR3 amino acids: CASRTGEVSVGAFF. DNA of the CDR3: TGTGCCAGCAGAACAGGGGAGGTCTCGGTCGGAGCTTTCTTT. The chain employs TRBV2 and TRBJ1-1; 7 bases match TRBD1. Germline lookup yields CDR1 SNHLY and CDR2 FYNNEI. CDR3 length: 14 amino acids. The ends lost 6 bases at V and 10 bases at J; junction bases unmatched: 14.

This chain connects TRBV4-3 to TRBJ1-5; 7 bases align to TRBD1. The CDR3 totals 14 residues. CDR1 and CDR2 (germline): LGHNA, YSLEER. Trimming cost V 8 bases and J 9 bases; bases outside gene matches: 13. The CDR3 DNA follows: TGCGCCAGCGAGTCATACAGGGGCCGGGGGCCCCAGCATTTT. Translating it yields CASESYRGRGPQHF.

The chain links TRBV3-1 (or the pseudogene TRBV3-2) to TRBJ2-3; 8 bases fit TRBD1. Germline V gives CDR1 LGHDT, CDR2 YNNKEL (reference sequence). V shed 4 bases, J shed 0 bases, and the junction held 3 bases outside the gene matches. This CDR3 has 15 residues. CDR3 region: CASSLRTGSTDTQYF. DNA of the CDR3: TGTGCCAGCAGCCTGAGGACAGGGAGCACAGATACGCAGTATTTT.

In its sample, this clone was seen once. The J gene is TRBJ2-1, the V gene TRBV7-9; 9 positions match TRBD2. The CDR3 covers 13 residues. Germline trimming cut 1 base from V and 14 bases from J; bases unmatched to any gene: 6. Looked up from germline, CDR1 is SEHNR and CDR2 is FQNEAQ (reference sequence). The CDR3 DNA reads TGTGCCAGCAGCTTAGAGGCGGGGGGGACGGAGTTCTTC. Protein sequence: CASSLEAGGTEFF.

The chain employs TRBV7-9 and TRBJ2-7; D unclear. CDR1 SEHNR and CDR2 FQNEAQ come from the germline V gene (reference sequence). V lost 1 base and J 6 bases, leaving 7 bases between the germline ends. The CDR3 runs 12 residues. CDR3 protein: CASSLGSREQYF. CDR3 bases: TGTGCCAGCAGCTTAGGGAGTCGCGAGCAGTACTTC. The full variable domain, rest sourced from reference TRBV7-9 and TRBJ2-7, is DTGVSQNPRHKITKRGQNVTFRCDPISEHNRLYWYRQTLGQGPEFLTYFQNEAQLEKSRLLSDRFSAERPKGSFSTLEIQRTEQGDSAMYLCASSLGSREQYFGPGTRLTVT.

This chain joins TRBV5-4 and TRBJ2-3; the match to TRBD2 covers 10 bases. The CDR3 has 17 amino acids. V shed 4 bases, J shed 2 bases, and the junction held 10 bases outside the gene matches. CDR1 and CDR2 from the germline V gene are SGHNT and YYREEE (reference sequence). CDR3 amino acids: CASSRGASGGHTDTQYF. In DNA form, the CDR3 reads TGTGCCAGCAGCCGGGGGGCTAGCGGGGGACACACAGATACGCAGTATTTT. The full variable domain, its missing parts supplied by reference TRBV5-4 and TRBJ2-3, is ETGVTQSPTHLIKTRGQQVTLRCSSQSGHNTVSWYQQALGQGPQFIFQYYREEENGRGNFPPRFSGLQFPNYSSELNVNALELDDSALYLCASSRGASGGHTDTQYFGPGTRLTVL.

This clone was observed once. The CDR3 coding sequence is TGTGCCAGCAGTTTATGGATGGGCGGGAGGGTCTACGAGCAGTACTTC. Its translation: CASSLWMGGRVYEQYF. The chain is built from TRBV28 and TRBJ2-7; 9 bases match TRBD2. Germline trimming cut 0 bases from V and 3 bases from J; bases unmatched to any gene: 6. This CDR3 is 16 amino acids long. Germline values: CDR1 MDHEN, CDR2 SYDVKM.

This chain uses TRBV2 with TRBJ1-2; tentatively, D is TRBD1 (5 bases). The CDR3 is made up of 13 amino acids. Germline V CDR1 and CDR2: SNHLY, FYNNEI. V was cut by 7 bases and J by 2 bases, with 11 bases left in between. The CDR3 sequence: CASTPTVNYGYTF. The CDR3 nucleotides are TGTGCCAGCACCCCGACAGTAAACTATGGCTACACCTTC.

The CDR3 loop reads CASSQEGQGGETQYF. The DNA for the CDR3 is TGCGCCAGCAGCCAAGAAGGACAGGGGGGCGAGACCCAGTACTTC. The rearrangement links TRBV4-3 to TRBJ2-5; TRBD1 agrees at 10 bases. The CDR3 loop spans 15 amino acids. J was trimmed by 5 bases and V by 0 bases; bases with no gene match: 3. Germline-derived CDR1 and CDR2 are LGHNA and YSLEER.

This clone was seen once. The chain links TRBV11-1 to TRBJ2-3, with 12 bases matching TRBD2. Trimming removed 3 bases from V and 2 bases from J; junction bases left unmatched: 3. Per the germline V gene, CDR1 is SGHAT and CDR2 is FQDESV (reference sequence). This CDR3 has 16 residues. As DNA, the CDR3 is TGTGCCAGCAGCTTTCTAGCGGGAGGGTTCACAGATACGCAGTATTTT. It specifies CASSFLAGGFTDTQYF. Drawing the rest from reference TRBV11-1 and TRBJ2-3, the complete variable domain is EAEVAQSPRYKITEKSQAVAFWCDPISGHATLYWYRQILGQGPELLVQFQDESVVDDSQLPKDRFSAERLKGVDSTLKIQPAELGDSAMYLCASSFLAGGFTDTQYFGPGTRLTVL.

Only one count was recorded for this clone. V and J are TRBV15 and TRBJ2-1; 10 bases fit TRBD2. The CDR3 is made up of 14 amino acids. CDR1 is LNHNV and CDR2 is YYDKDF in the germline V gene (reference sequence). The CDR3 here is CATTIAGGFNEQFF. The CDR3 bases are TGTGCGACTACTATAGCGGGAGGTTTTAATGAGCAGTTCTTC.

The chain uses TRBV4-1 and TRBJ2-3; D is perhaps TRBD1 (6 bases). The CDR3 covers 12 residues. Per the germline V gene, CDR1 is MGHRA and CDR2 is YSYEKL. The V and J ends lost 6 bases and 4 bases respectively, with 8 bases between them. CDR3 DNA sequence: TGCGCCAGCAGTCCAGGGGCAGATACGCAGTATTTT. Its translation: CASSPGADTQYF.

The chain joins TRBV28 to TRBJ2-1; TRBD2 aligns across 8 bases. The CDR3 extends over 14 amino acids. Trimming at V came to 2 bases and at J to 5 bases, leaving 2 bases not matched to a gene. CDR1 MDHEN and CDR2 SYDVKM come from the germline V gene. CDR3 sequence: CASSLTSGNNEQFF. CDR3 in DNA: TGTGCCAGCAGTTTAACTAGCGGCAACAATGAGCAGTTCTTC.

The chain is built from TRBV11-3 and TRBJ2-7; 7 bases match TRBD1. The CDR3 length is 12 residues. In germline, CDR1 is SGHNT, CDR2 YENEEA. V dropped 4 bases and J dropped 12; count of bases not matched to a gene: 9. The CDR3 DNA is TGTGCCAGCAGCTCTAAGGGGGCTCGGGTGTACTTC. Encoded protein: CASSSKGARVYF.

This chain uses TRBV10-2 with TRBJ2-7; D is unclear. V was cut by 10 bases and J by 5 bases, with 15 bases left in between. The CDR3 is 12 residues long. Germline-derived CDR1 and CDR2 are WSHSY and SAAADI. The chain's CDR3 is CATRGPQNEQYF. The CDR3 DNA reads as TGCGCCACCCGCGGTCCCCAAAACGAGCAGTACTTC.